Shown below are 29 T cell receptor beta chains from a single sample sequenced in a study of blood T cell repertoires in COVID-19. Sequencing used immunoSEQ multiplex PCR; TCRdb keeps in-frame clones, though not all of them. The sample lists around 300,000 clones, 88% occurring once. Sample: peripheral blood. Source of these receptors: a man between 18 and 29 years old with active or convalescent COVID-19.

The V and J genes are TRBV6-2 or TRBV6-3 and TRBJ2-3; D gene uncertain. Germline CDR1 MNHEY, CDR2 SVGEGT. CDR3 length: 11 residues. V lost 4 bases and J 5 bases, leaving 4 bases between the germline ends. CDR3 region: CASSLKDTQYF. The CDR3 DNA reads as TGTGCCAGCAGTTTAAAAGATACGCAGTATTTT.

This clone was seen a single time. V and J are TRBV7-6 and TRBJ1-2; D call uncertain. The CDR3 length is 13 residues. The germline V gene has CDR1 SGHVS and CDR2 FNYEAQ. Trimming took off 2 bases at V and 6 bases at J, with 10 bases between the two ends. CDR3 sequence (DNA): TGTGCCAGCAGCTTATTATCCGGGGATGGCTACACCTTC. Translation: CASSLLSGDGYTF.

In the case of this clone: One end of the junction is discordant with germline, which a read error may explain. The rearrangement uses TRBV6-5 and TRBJ1-2; 8 bases are a match to TRBD1. The germline CDR1 and CDR2 sequences are MNHEY and SVGAGI. The CDR3 is 15 residues long. CDR3 in amino acids: CASSDQTGAKYGYTF. CDR3 sequence (DNA): TGTGCCAGCAGCGACCAGACAGGGGCTAAGTATGGCTACACCTTC.

V gene TRBV12-5 combines with J gene TRBJ2-5; 12 bases fit TRBD2. The J segment lost 1 base and the V segment lost 6 bases, leaving 3 bases of the junction unmatched. The length of the CDR3 is 15 residues. In germline, CDR1 is LGHNT, CDR2 FRNRAP. CDR3 DNA sequence: TGTGCTAGTGGAGAGACTAGCGGGAGCCAAGAGACCCAGTACTTC. This codes for CASGETSGSQETQYF.

This clone was observed a handful of times. This chain uses TRBV3-1 (or the pseudogene TRBV3-2) with TRBJ2-2, with D hard to call. Germline V CDR1 and CDR2: LGHDT, YNNKEL (reference sequence). V lost 3 bases, J lost 2 bases, and 10 bases lay in between. The CDR3 totals 15 residues. Written as DNA, the CDR3 is TGTGCCAGCAGCCAGCCCAAGAGAAACACCGGGGAGCTGTTTTTT. Translated, it gives CASSQPKRNTGELFF.

The V call is TRBV21-1, the J call TRBJ2-1; TRBD1 was called by the table and not checked on the DNA. TRBV21-1 counts as a pseudogene. This CDR3 has 16 residues. CDR3 nucleotide sequence: TGTGCCAGCAGCGGCAGATGCGACAGGGCTGGGAATGAGCAGTTCTTC. Translated, it gives CASSGRCDRAGNEQFF.

This sequence joins TRBV10-3 and TRBJ2-3; the match to TRBD2 covers 9 bases. Germline lookup yields CDR1 ENHRY and CDR2 SYGVKD. This CDR3 contains 18 residues. Trimming took 3 bases from V and 4 from J; bases not matched to a gene: 14. The CDR3: CAISDYLASERGADTQYF. CDR3 DNA sequence: TGTGCCATCAGTGATTATTTAGCTTCAGAGCGGGGGGCAGATACGCAGTATTTT.

The rearrangement joins TRBV10-2 to TRBJ2-2, with 10 positions matching TRBD2. CDR1 WSHSY and CDR2 SAAADI come from the germline V gene. The trim removed 6 bases at V and 5 bases at J, leaving 6 bases unmatched. This CDR3 region has 15 residues. In DNA form, the CDR3 reads TGCGCCAGCAGGGCTAGCGGGGGTGGAACCGGGGAGCTGTTTTTT. This codes for CASRASGGGTGELFF.

The chain recombines TRBV6-2 or TRBV6-3 with TRBJ1-2; the match to TRBD1 covers 7 bases. The V gene's germline CDR1 is MNHEY and CDR2 SVGEGT. The length of the CDR3 is 13 residues. With V trimmed by 2 bases and J by 5 bases, 2 bases remained unmatched. The DNA of the CDR3 is TGTGCCAGCAGTTACCGGGGACAGTATGGCTACACCTTC. As protein: CASSYRGQYGYTF.

The chain employs TRBV7-2 and TRBJ2-5; a possible D gene is TRBD1 (5 bases). Looked up from germline, CDR1 is SGHTA and CDR2 is FQGNSA. Trimming removed 5 bases from V and 0 bases from J, with 13 bases in between. The CDR3 sequence is 15 residues long. CDR3 nucleotide sequence: TGTGCCAGCAGCCCCCAGGGCCATGACCAAGAGACCCAGTACTTC. Its protein is CASSPQGHDQETQYF.

The chain uses TRBV13 and TRBJ2-4, with TRBD1 matching over 9 bases. The CDR3 is 14 amino acids. V lost 5 bases to trimming and J lost 5 bases; unmatched junction nucleotides: 4. The germline V gene encodes CDR1 PRHDT and CDR2 FYEKMQ (reference sequence). The CDR3 bases are TGTGCCAGCAGCCAGGGACAGGGTCAAAACATTCAGTACTTC. It yields the protein CASSQGQGQNIQYF.

The chain combines TRBV7-9 with TRBJ1-1; D is undetermined. Germline CDR1 is SEHNR and CDR2 is FQNEAQ (reference sequence). The CDR3 is made up of 17 amino acids. V lost 5 bases to trimming and J lost 0 bases, with 19 bases between them. The CDR3 nucleotides read TGTGCCAGCAGCCCGCTTCGGGGAGAGACCGTGAACACTGAAGCTTTCTTT. This gives the protein CASSPLRGETVNTEAFF.

The V call is TRBV19, the J call TRBJ1-2; no definite D call. This CDR3 comprises 14 residues. V shed 2 bases and J shed 3 bases, with 10 bases lying between them. The germline V gene has CDR1 LNHDA and CDR2 SQIVND (reference sequence). The CDR3 sequence is CASSISNTDYGYTF. As DNA, the CDR3 is TGTGCCAGTAGTATATCGAACACCGACTATGGCTACACCTTC.

The V call is TRBV6-5, the J call TRBJ1-6, with a tentative D call TRBD1 (6 bases). V dropped 0 bases and J dropped 7 bases, with 13 bases sitting between them. Germline assignment: CDR1 MNHEY and CDR2 SVGAGI. The CDR3 loop spans 16 amino acids. This chain's CDR3 is CASSYSVQGKNSPLHF. For the CDR3, the DNA is TGTGCCAGCAGTTACTCAGTGCAGGGGAAGAATTCACCCCTCCACTTT.

The count of this clone is one. The chain carries TRBV25-1 and TRBJ1-1; 7 bases are shared with TRBD1. With 4 bases clipped from V and 2 bases from J, the junction kept 4 bases outside the gene matches. The germline V gene encodes CDR1 MGHDK and CDR2 SYGVNS. This CDR3 region has 14 residues. CDR3 bases: TGTGCCAGCAGTGTTCAGGGGGAAAACACTGAAGCTTTCTTT. Amino acid sequence: CASSVQGENTEAFF.

The chain links TRBV29-1 to TRBJ2-1, with D possibly being TRBD1 (6 bases). V lost 4 bases, J lost 8 bases, and 18 bases lay in between. The germline V gene encodes CDR1 SQVTM and CDR2 ANQGSEA. CDR3 length: 14 residues. Here the CDR3 reads CSVVTRGQIHEQFF. As DNA, the CDR3 is TGCAGCGTTGTTACCAGGGGCCAGATCCATGAGCAGTTCTTC.

This chain connects TRBV11-2 to TRBJ2-1; TRBD2 matches at 13 bases. CDR3 size: 16 residues. Germline CDR1 and CDR2: SGHAT and FQNNGV. With 1 base clipped from V and 7 bases from J, the junction kept 4 bases outside the gene matches. CDR3 amino acids: CASSLGLAGGGNEQFF. Here the CDR3 DNA reads TGTGCCAGCAGCTTAGGACTAGCGGGGGGTGGGAATGAGCAGTTCTTC. Full variable domain (rest looked up from reference TRBV11-2 and TRBJ2-1): EAGVAQSPRYKIIEKRQSVAFWCNPISGHATLYWYQQILGQGPKLLIQFQNNGVVDDSQLPKDRFSAERLKGVDSTLKIQPAKLEDSAVYLCASSLGLAGGGNEQFFGPGTRLTVL.

The chain has TRBV6-4 and TRBJ1-3; 12 bases align to TRBD1. CDR3 size: 21 residues. With 0 bases clipped from V and 2 bases from J, the junction kept 14 bases outside the gene matches. Germline CDR1 and CDR2: MRHNA and SNTAGT. The DNA for the CDR3 is TGTGCCAGCAGTGACTCGATTTTGGGACAGGGGGCCGTAGGTGCTGGAAACACCATATATTTT. Its protein product is CASSDSILGQGAVGAGNTIYF.

V usage is TRBV5-1 and J usage is TRBJ2-5; 9 nucleotides agree with TRBD1. After removal of 0 bases from V and 5 bases from J, the junction contained 2 bases not matched to a gene. This CDR3 spans 14 amino acids. The germline gives CDR1 SGHRS, CDR2 YFSETQ. CDR3 nucleotide sequence: TGCGCCAGCAGCTTGGTGACAGGGGGGGAGACCCAGTACTTC. Protein product: CASSLVTGGETQYF.

This clone appeared a few times. The chain uses TRBV4-1 and TRBJ1-2, with D possibly TRBD1 on 5 matching bases. V lost 1 base to trimming and J lost 5 bases, with 11 bases between them. This CDR3 has 14 amino acids. Germline V gene sequence: CDR1 MGHRA, CDR2 YSYEKL. Here the CDR3 reads CASSQGSQGYGYTF. DNA of the CDR3: TGCGCCAGCAGCCAAGGTTCCCAGGGTTATGGCTACACCTTC.

V gene TRBV28 combines with J gene TRBJ1-5; no definite D call. Trimming removed 9 bases from V and 2 bases from J, with 8 bases in between. This CDR3 spans 12 amino acids. Germline V lookup: CDR1 MDHEN, CDR2 SYDVKM. The CDR3 DNA follows: TGTGCCAGTCTGAGGGGCAATCAGCCCCAGCATTTT. Translation gives CASLRGNQPQHF.

This chain links TRBV13 with TRBJ2-1, with 8 positions matching TRBD2. Germline V gene data show CDR1 as PRHDT and CDR2 as FYEKMQ (reference sequence). Trimming cost V 5 bases and J 6 bases; bases outside gene matches: 9. The CDR3 covers 15 residues. CDR3 nucleotide sequence: TGTGCCAGCAGCCCTGACGGGGGGGCAAGCAATGAGCAGTTCTTC. This encodes CASSPDGGASNEQFF.

This chain uses TRBV29-1 with TRBJ2-7; weak D call: TRBD1 (6 bases). The V gene lost 6 bases and the J gene lost 4 bases, with 19 bases spanning the gap. The germline CDR1 and CDR2 sequences are SQVTM and ANQGSEA. The CDR3 is 14 amino acids. The DNA for the CDR3 is TGCAGCGTAGATGAAGGGGGAAGTATATACGAGCAGTACTTC. Its translation: CSVDEGGSIYEQYF.

The CDR3 loop reads CASSQIYGTSGGDTGELFF. CDR3 bases: TGCGCCAGCAGCCAAATTTACGGGACTAGCGGGGGGGATACCGGGGAGCTGTTTTTT. This sequence joins TRBV4-1 and TRBJ2-2; TRBD2 matches at 16 bases. V trimming: 2 bases; J trimming: 5 bases; junction bases outside the gene matches: 8. This CDR3 spans 19 amino acids. Germline values: CDR1 MGHRA, CDR2 YSYEKL.

The rearrangement uses TRBV2 and TRBJ2-2, with 7 nucleotides matching TRBD1. From germline, CDR1 is SNHLY and CDR2 FYNNEI. The CDR3 covers 13 residues. J gave up 4 bases and V 7 bases, and 3 bases lay outside the gene matches. The CDR3 DNA reads TGTGCCAGCACATGGGACAGCACCGGGGAGCTGTTTTTT. This translates into CASTWDSTGELFF.

The V gene is TRBV7-3, the J gene TRBJ2-3; 7 bases are a match to TRBD1. Per the germline V gene, CDR1 is SGHTA and CDR2 is FQGTGA. This CDR3 is 13 amino acids long. Trimming took 8 bases from V and 6 from J; bases not matched to a gene: 8. CDR3 in amino acids: CASATGEGDTQYF. Here the CDR3 DNA reads TGTGCCAGCGCCACAGGGGAAGGGGATACGCAGTATTTT. The full variable domain, completed using reference TRBV7-3 and TRBJ2-3, is GAGVSQTPSNKVTEKGKYVELRCDPISGHTALYWYRQSLGQGPEFLIYFQGTGAADDSGLPNDRFFAVRPEGSVSTLKIQRTERGDSAVYLCASATGEGDTQYFGPGTRLTVL.

The J gene is TRBJ2-3, the V gene TRBV11-2, with 12 bases lining up with TRBD2. Germline V gene data show CDR1 as SGHAT and CDR2 as FQNNGV. With V trimmed by 5 bases and J by 0 bases, 6 bases remained unmatched. The length of the CDR3 is 17 residues. CDR3 coding DNA: TGTGCCAGCAGCCACCGACTAGCGGGGGTAAGCACAGATACGCAGTATTTT. Amino acid sequence: CASSHRLAGVSTDTQYF.

The chain uses TRBV5-6 and TRBJ2-3; D is unresolved. The CDR3 totals 13 residues. V lost 2 bases and J 2 bases, leaving 6 bases between the germline ends. Per germline, CDR1 SGHDT and CDR2 YYEEEE. The CDR3 bases are TGTGCCAGCAGCTTCCAGTCCACAGATACGCAGTATTTT. Protein: CASSFQSTDTQYF.

Only a few counts were recorded for this clone. J is TRBJ1-1 and V is TRBV5-1; 7 nucleotides match TRBD1. Trimming removed 4 bases from V and 4 bases from J; junction bases left unmatched: 4. Germline V gene sequence: CDR1 SGHRS, CDR2 YFSETQ. The CDR3 has 13 amino acids. The CDR3 coding sequence is TGCGCCAGCAGCACAGGGGAGCGCACTGAAGCTTTCTTT. Translating it yields CASSTGERTEAFF.